These T cell receptor beta chains were read from a single sample in a study of OX40 agonist ivuxolimab in advanced cancers. The method was immunoSEQ multiplex PCR; TCRdb's version includes in-frame clones alone and lacks a portion of them. The table lists just over 95,000 clones, roughly 88% of them singletons. The sample consisted of CD4+ or CD8+ T cells sorted from blood, taken in a trial of the OX40 agonist ivuxolimab. The source of these receptors is an adult with an advanced solid tumor such as melanoma, head and neck, liver or kidney cancer. CDR3s include the opening cysteine and the closing phenylalanine or tryptophan. The order of the fields is clone size, D gene, V gene, J gene, CDR3 DNA, CDR3 protein. The D gene is left open where the match is weak. Size values are once, few and many counts, or a class for expanded clones, and some rows have none.

few	TRBD1	TRBV19	TRBJ2-7	TGTGCCAGTAGTATAGGACGGGACAGGGCAGATGAGCAGTACTTC	CASSIGRDRADEQYF
.	.	TRBV7-6	TRBJ2-7	TGTGCCAGCAGCTCCATACAATCCAGGAGCTCCTACGAGCAGTACTTC	CASSSIQSRSSYEQYF
.	.	TRBV30	TRBJ2-3	TGTGCCTGGAGACCCGACACAGATACGCAGTATTTT	CAWRPDTDTQYF
.	.	TRBV28	TRBJ1-2	TGTGCCAGCAAACGACCAATCTATGGCTACACCTTC	CASKRPIYGYTF
.	.	TRBV6-5	TRBJ2-5	TGTGCCAGCAGTTTGGGTCGGGGACCTGGGGAGACCCAGTACTTC	CASSLGRGPGETQYF
few	.	TRBV2	TRBJ2-1	TGTGCCAGCGCATTAGGGTTACTTTACAATGAGCAGTTCTTC	CASALGLLYNEQFF
.	.	TRBV28	TRBJ2-7	TGTGCCAGCAGTTTGTCGGCGAGTTGGGAGCAGTACTTC	CASSLSASWEQYF
.	.	TRBV7-2	TRBJ2-6	TGTGCCAGCAGCCCAAGGACAGTTTCTGGGGCCAACGTCCTGACTTTC	CASSPRTVSGANVLTF
few	.	TRBV28	TRBJ2-3	TGTGCCAGCCGAAAGCCGGGGGACACAGATACGCAGTATTTT	CASRKPGDTDTQYF
.	.	TRBV21-1	TRBJ1-2	TGTGCCAGCAGCAGGGGGCTAGGCTATGGCTACACCTTC	CASSRGLGYGYTF
.	.	TRBV5-1	TRBJ2-7	TGCGCCAGCAGCTTGGGTTTGAACTACGAGCAGTACTTC	CASSLGLNYEQYF
.	TRBD2	TRBV11-2	TRBJ2-7	TGTGCCAGCAGGCGACCGGGACTAGCGGACTACGAGCAGTACTTC	CASRRPGLADYEQYF
.	.	TRBV7-3	TRBJ2-5	TGTGCCAGCAGCTTGTACGGCGGGGAGACCCAGTACTTC	CASSLYGGETQYF
.	.	TRBV5-1	TRBJ2-2	TGCGCCAGCAGCTTGGTTACAGCGAACACCGGGGAGCTGTTTTTT	CASSLVTANTGELFF
.	.	TRBV28	TRBJ2-3	TGTGCCAGCAGTTCCGGGGTATCAGATACGCAGTATTTT	CASSSGVSDTQYF
.	.	TRBV7-2	TRBJ2-7	TGTGCCAGCAGCCCCTTTAACTACGAGCAGTACTTC	CASSPFNYEQYF
.	.	TRBV6-5	TRBJ2-7	TGTGCCAGCAGTTACTCGACTGGGCACTACGAGCAGTACTTC	CASSYSTGHYEQYF
.	.	TRBV19	TRBJ2-7	TGTGCCAGTAGTATAGATCCACAATCCTACGAGCAGTACTTC	CASSIDPQSYEQYF
.	TRBD2	TRBV7-2	TRBJ2-7	TGTGCCAGCAGCGAAGACTTACGGACTAGCGGGACTGCCTACGAGCAGTACTTC	CASSEDLRTSGTAYEQYF
few	.	TRBV6-5	TRBJ2-3	TGTGCCAGCAGTTACGGGATGGAAGATACGCAGTATTTT	CASSYGMEDTQYF
once	.	TRBV7-2	TRBJ2-1	TGTGCCAGCAGCTTAGACTCGGGAGCTATCTTGGATGAGCAGTTCTTC	CASSLDSGAILDEQFF
.	.	TRBV27	TRBJ1-4	TGTGCCAGCAGTTCACCAGGTGAAAAACTGTTTTTT	CASSSPGEKLFF
once	TRBD1	TRBV4-1	TRBJ2-7	TGCGCCAGCAGCCAGGCCTGGGGGACAGAGCACTACGAGCAGTACTTC	CASSQAWGTEHYEQYF
.	.	TRBV6-5	TRBJ2-3	TGTGCCAGCAGTTACCCTACAACAGATACGCAGTATTTT	CASSYPTTDTQYF
.	TRBD1	TRBV7-9	TRBJ1-2	TGTGCCAGCAGCTTATGGGACAGTCCCCGCTATGGCTACACCTTC	CASSLWDSPRYGYTF
.	TRBD1	TRBV7-9	TRBJ1-3	TGTGCCAGCAGTTTGGACAGGGGAAACACCATATATTTT	CASSLDRGNTIYF
.	.	TRBV27	TRBJ1-4	TGTGCCAGCAGTTTAAATAGGGGGTGGCAACTGTTTTTT	CASSLNRGWQLFF
.	TRBD1	TRBV7-9	TRBJ2-1	TGTGCCAGCGACAGGGCGAATGAGCAGTTCTTC	CASDRANEQFF
.	.	TRBV14	TRBJ2-3	TGTGCCACCGTTGCCGTCGGAGATACGCAGTATTTT	CATVAVGDTQYF
once	.	TRBV15	TRBJ2-7	TGTGCCACCAGCAGAGGCAGGGACTACGAGCAGTACTTC	CATSRGRDYEQYF
.	.	TRBV15	TRBJ1-2	TGTGCCACCAGCCTCGGGGGAAGCTATGGCTACACCTTC	CATSLGGSYGYTF
.	TRBD1	TRBV2	TRBJ2-7	TGTGCCAGCAGCCCTGACAGGGCCGACTACGAGCAGTACTTC	CASSPDRADYEQYF
.	.	TRBV25-1	TRBJ2-7	TGTGCCAGCAGTTCCTACACAAAATCCCCCTACGAGCAGTACTTC	CASSSYTKSPYEQYF
.	.	TRBV30	TRBJ2-3	TGTGCCTGGAGTGGCGCAGGGTTCACAGATACGCAGTATTTT	CAWSGAGFTDTQYF
.	TRBD2	TRBV27	TRBJ2-7	TGTGCCAGCAGTTTAGGGACTAGCGGGACCTACGAGCAGTACTTC	CASSLGTSGTYEQYF
.	.	TRBV10-3	TRBJ2-1	TGTGCCATCAGTGGTCGTCCCCCGATGGGAAATGAGCAGTTCTTC	CAISGRPPMGNEQFF
.	.	TRBV9	TRBJ2-7	TGTGCCAGCAGCCCGGGGGCGTACGAGCAGTACTTC	CASSPGAYEQYF
.	TRBD2	TRBV19	TRBJ2-1	TGTGCCAGTAGTAGGAAGACTAGCGATGAGCAGTTCTTC	CASSRKTSDEQFF